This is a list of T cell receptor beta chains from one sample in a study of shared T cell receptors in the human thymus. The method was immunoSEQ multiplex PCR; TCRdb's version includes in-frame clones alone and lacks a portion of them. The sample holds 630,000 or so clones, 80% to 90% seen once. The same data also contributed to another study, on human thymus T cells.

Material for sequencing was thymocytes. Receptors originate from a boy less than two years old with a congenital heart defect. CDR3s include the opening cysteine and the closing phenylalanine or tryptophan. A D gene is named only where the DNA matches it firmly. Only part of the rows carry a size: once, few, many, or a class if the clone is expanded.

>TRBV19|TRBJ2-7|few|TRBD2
TGTGCCAGTAGTATTAATGGGGTTAGCGGGCCGACCTACGAGCAGTACTTC
CASSINGVSGPTYEQYF
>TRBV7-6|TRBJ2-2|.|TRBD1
TGTGCCAGCAGCCGACAGGGGCAGAACACCGGGGAGCTGTTTTTT
CASSRQGQNTGELFF
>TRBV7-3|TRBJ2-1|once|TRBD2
TGTGCCAGCAGCTCCGGACTAGCGGGGGTCTCCTACAATGAGCAGTTCTTC
CASSSGLAGVSYNEQFF
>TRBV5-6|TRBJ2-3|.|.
TGTGCCAGCAGCCCGGGAATAGCGGTGCAGACAGATACGCAGTATTTT
CASSPGIAVQTDTQYF
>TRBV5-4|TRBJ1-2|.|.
TGTGCCAGCAGTTCGGACATTTTGCCACGGGCTAACTATGGCTACACCTTC
CASSSDILPRANYGYTF
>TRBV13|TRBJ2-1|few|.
TGTGCCAGCAGCTTAGGGTCCCCCGGCGGGGAATCACGTATTTACAATGAGCAGTTCTTC
CASSLGSPGGESRIYNEQFF
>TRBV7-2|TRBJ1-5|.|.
TGTGCCAGCAGCCCTATTCGCACTCAGCCCCAGCATTTT
CASSPIRTQPQHF
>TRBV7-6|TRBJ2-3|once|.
TGTGCCAGCAGCTTATTCGGGACGGGAGATGGTGGAGATACGCAGTATTTT
CASSLFGTGDGGDTQYF
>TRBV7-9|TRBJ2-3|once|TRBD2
TGTGCCAGCAGCTTAGTACCCCTGGGACTAGCAGACAGCACAGATACGCAGTATTTT
CASSLVPLGLADSTDTQYF
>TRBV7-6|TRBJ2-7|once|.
TGTGCCAGCAGCTTATCTCCATCCAGAACCGGACAGCCCAGCTCCTACGAGCAGTACTTC
CASSLSPSRTGQPSSYEQYF
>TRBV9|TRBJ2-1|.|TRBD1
TGTGCCAGCAGCGAGCCGGGACAGGGGGTGGCTGAGCAGTTCTTC
CASSEPGQGVAEQFF
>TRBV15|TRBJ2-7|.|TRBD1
TGTGCCACCAGCTCTCCCAGATTCTCGAAGGGACAGCCTATGGAGCAGTACTTC
CATSSPRFSKGQPMEQYF
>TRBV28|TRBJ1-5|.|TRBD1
TGTGCCAGCAGGCCACCGGGACAGCATCAGCCCCAGCATTTT
CASRPPGQHQPQHF
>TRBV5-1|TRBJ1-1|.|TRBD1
TGCGCCAGCAGCTTGGAAGACAGGGGGAACACTGAAGCTTTCTTT
CASSLEDRGNTEAFF
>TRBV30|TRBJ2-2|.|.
TGTGCCTGGAGTGTGAGGGGGAACGGGGAGCTGTTTTTT
CAWSVRGNGELFF
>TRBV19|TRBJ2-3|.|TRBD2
TGTGCCAGTAGACCAATGACTAGCGGGGGGGCAGATACGCAGTATTTT
CASRPMTSGGADTQYF
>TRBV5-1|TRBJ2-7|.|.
TGCGCCAGCAAAACCGGGTACGAGCAGTACTTC
CASKTGYEQYF
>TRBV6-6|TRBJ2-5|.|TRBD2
TGTGCCAGCAGGCCGACTAGCGGGGGGGGCCGCGGCCAGTACTTC
CASRPTSGGGRGQYF
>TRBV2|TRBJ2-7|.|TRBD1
TGTGCCAGCAGATTCCCGGGGACAGTTAAGGACGAGCAGTACTTC
CASRFPGTVKDEQYF
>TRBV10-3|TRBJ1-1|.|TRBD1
TGTGCCATCAAAACGCGGGACAGAGGGCCCGGGGCGGAGAACACTGAAGCTTTCTTT
CAIKTRDRGPGAENTEAFF
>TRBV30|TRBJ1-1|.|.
TGTGCCTGGATCGGGACATTTGGCCCTGAAGCTTTCTTT
CAWIGTFGPEAFF
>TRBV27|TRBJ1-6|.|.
TGTGCCAGCAGTTCTCCCGGGACTAAGAAGAACTCCTATAATTCACCCCTCCACTTT
CASSSPGTKKNSYNSPLHF
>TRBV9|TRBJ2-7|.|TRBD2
TGTGCCAGCAGCCCTTCTAGCGGGGGACCCTACGAGCAGTACTTC
CASSPSSGGPYEQYF
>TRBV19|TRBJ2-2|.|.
TGTGCCAGTAACGAGGGGGGGCGATCCGGGGAGCTGTTTTTT
CASNEGGRSGELFF